This T cell receptor (beta chain) stems from a study of T cell repertoires in cytomegalovirus infection. The V and J ends lost 5 bases and 2 bases respectively, with 13 bases between them. The CDR3 has 13 amino acids. The germline gives CDR1 DFQATT, CDR2 SNEGSKA (reference sequence). TCRdb used MiXCR to reprocess the reads, holding one entry per CDR3 protein. The sample lists some 270,000 distinct CDR3 sequences, about a sixth occurring once. The TCR comes from a human donor in good health (CMV status not recorded). Some clones in this sample may be carry-over from other donors' samples. V gene TRBV20-1 combines with J gene TRBJ2-7; D may be TRBD1 or TRBD2 (5 bases each). The specimen sequenced was CD8+ T cells from PBMCs. CDR3: CSAVRDATYEQYF. In DNA, the CDR3 is TGCAGTGCTGTCCGGGACGCGACCTACGAGCAGTACTTC.